This entry is about one T cell receptor (beta chain). The entry originates in a study of regulatory T cells in long-lasting Graves disease. The time point is: newly diagnosed GD, antithyroid drugs for less than 3 months. The TCR library was prepared using RNA isolated from PBMCs. Through Arm-PCR of CDR3 regions and iRepertoire HTBI primers, TCR beta libraries were built. TCRdb re-called the multiplex PCR reads through MiXCR, storing one row per CDR3 protein. Of hundreds of thousands of distinct CDR3 sequences listed, 16% are singletons. These data were also reused for a study on T cells in Graves' hyperthyroidism and ophthalmopathy. From that study: On the basis of clinical symptoms, serum thyroxine and TRAb, thyroid ultrasound and orbital computed tomography, diagnoses were made.

The sequence came from a woman aged 25 to 39 with Graves disease. The sample here was peripheral blood mononuclear cells (PBMCs), taken at new diagnosis, from a patient treated with antithyroid drugs.

CDR3 region: CASSLALGISYEQYF. The CDR3 nucleotides are TGTGCCAGCAGCTTAGCGCTCGGGATTTCCTACGAGCAGTACTTC. This chain links TRBV7-2 with TRBJ2-7; a possible D gene is TRBD2 (5 bases). The CDR3 is 15 amino acids. The germline V gene has CDR1 SGHTA and CDR2 FQGNSA. V lost 0 bases to trimming and J lost 1 base, with 10 bases between them.